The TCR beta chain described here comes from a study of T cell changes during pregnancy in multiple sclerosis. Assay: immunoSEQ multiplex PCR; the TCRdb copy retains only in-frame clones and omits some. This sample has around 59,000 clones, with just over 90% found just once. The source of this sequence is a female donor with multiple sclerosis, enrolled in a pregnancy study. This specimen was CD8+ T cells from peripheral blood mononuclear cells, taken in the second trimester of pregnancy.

The CDR3, as DNA: TGTGCCAGCAGCTTGGGGACAGCGATTGAAGCTTTCTTT. It specifies CASSLGTAIEAFF. V usage is TRBV5-4 and J usage is TRBJ1-1, with D possibly matching TRBD1 (6 bases). Germline V gene lookup returns CDR1 SGHNT and CDR2 YYREEE (reference sequence). This CDR3 has 13 amino acids. With 0 bases removed from V and 7 bases from J, the gap between germline ends came to 10 bases.